This TCR beta chain was observed in a study of beta chain features in type 1 diabetes. This clone was detected only a few times. V lost 0 bases and J lost 6; bases outside the gene matches: 4. CDR1 is MGHRA and CDR2 is YSYEKL in the germline V gene. This CDR3 comprises 14 residues. All of the isolated RNA was reverse transcribed, so expressed TCRB transcripts were sequenced. The data were produced by immunoSEQ multiplex PCR, yet TCRdb's version contains in-frame clones alone and is incomplete. Of hundreds of thousands of clones in the sample, over 11% were seen once. This sequence joins TRBV4-1 and TRBJ2-7; 8 bases map to TRBD2. The origin of this receptor is a man aged 30-40 years in good health. The sequencing sample was made of naive CD4+ T cells from blood. CDR3 nucleotide sequence: TGCGCCAGCAGCCAAGACGGCGGGGGGAGCGAGCAGTACTTC. Amino acids: CASSQDGGGSEQYF.